A selection of T cell receptor beta chains follows, all from one sample in a study of T cells after yellow fever vaccination. TCRdb re-called the 5' RACE reads through MiXCR, storing one row per CDR3 protein. Among tens of thousands of distinct CDR3 sequences, 6.5% to 8% were seen once, and the ten largest hold 24%. This sample comprised CD8+ T cells not binding an NS4B(214-222) dextramer, sorted from PBMCs, obtained about 49 days after the first yellow fever vaccination. The origin of the receptors is a man aged 18 to 29 who received the YFV17D yellow fever vaccine. The CDR3 runs from the conserved cysteine through the conserved F or W. The D gene is left open where the match is weak. Size is omitted from some rows. Given values are once, few, many or a class for expanded clones.

v_call	clone_size	d_call	j_call	cdr3_aa	cdr3_nt
TRBV20-1	NA	NA	TRBJ2-3	CSARDSQETTDTQYF	TGCAGTGCTAGAGATTCCCAGGAGACCACAGATACGCAGTATTTT
TRBV6-5	NA	NA	TRBJ2-4	CASSFPTHTLENIQYF	TGTGCCAGCAGTTTCCCGACCCATACGCTTGAAAACATTCAGTACTTC
TRBV7-9	NA	NA	TRBJ2-1	CASSLQPYNEQFF	TGTGCCAGCAGCTTACAGCCCTACAATGAGCAGTTCTTC
TRBV21-1	many	NA	TRBJ1-5	CASGAQGNQPQHF	TGTGCCAGCGGGGCACAGGGGAATCAGCCCCAGCATTTT
TRBV29-1	few	NA	TRBJ2-7	CSVVALAAREQYF	TGCAGCGTTGTAGCACTAGCTGCTCGCGAGCAGTACTTC
TRBV19	NA	NA	TRBJ2-4	CASMGIVGGNKNIQYF	TGTGCCAGTATGGGAATAGTTGGGGGGAACAAAAACATTCAGTACTTC
TRBV5-1	many	TRBD1	TRBJ2-2	CASSVGQGGIGELFF	TGCGCCAGCAGCGTGGGACAGGGAGGGATCGGGGAGCTGTTTTTT
TRBV2	few	NA	TRBJ2-1	CASSERNRVGNEQFF	TGTGCCAGCAGTGAAAGAAACAGGGTCGGGAATGAGCAGTTCTTC
TRBV4-2	NA	NA	TRBJ1-1	CASSQDGQGQNTEAFF	TGTGCCAGCAGCCAAGATGGGCAGGGGCAGAACACTGAAGCTTTCTTT
TRBV20-1	NA	TRBD2	TRBJ2-3	CCARDIASGDADTQYF	TGCTGTGCTAGAGATATAGCTAGCGGGGATGCAGATACGCAGTATTTT
TRBV7-9	NA	TRBD1	TRBJ2-2	CASSSWTGGGGELFF	TGTGCCAGCAGCTCCTGGACAGGGGGAGGCGGGGAGCTGTTTTTT
TRBV5-1	NA	NA	TRBJ2-7	CASSLGLRGQHYEQYF	TGCGCCAGCAGCTTAGGCCTGAGGGGCCAACACTACGAGCAGTACTTC
TRBV3-1	few	NA	TRBJ2-2	CASSPVFGTGELFF	TGTGCCAGCAGCCCTGTTTTCGGCACCGGGGAGCTGTTTTTT
TRBV2	many	TRBD2	TRBJ2-7	CASQQAGAIIYEQYF	TGTGCCAGCCAGCAAGCGGGGGCGATAATTTACGAGCAGTACTTC
TRBV6-2/TRBV6-3	few	TRBD1	TRBJ1-5	CASAESGGGNQPQHF	TGTGCCAGCGCCGAATCAGGGGGAGGCAATCAGCCCCAGCATTTT
TRBV20-1	NA	NA	TRBJ1-5	CSARGQVYQPQHF	TGCAGTGCTAGAGGGCAGGTCTATCAGCCCCAGCATTTT
TRBV5-1	many	NA	TRBJ2-1	CASSLLGGDRVSYNEQFF	TGCGCCAGCAGCTTGCTGGGGGGTGACAGGGTCTCCTACAATGAGCAGTTCTTC
TRBV27	few	NA	TRBJ2-1	CASSSTKSIADEQFF	TGTGCCAGCAGTTCTACTAAATCGATTGCGGATGAGCAGTTCTTC
TRBV20-1	many	TRBD2	TRBJ2-3	CSAVHLAGGWGDTQYF	TGCAGTGCCGTCCACCTAGCGGGGGGGTGGGGAGATACGCAGTATTTT
TRBV20-1	NA	NA	TRBJ1-3	CSARPDGEWRNTIYF	TGCAGTGCTAGACCCGACGGGGAGTGGCGCAACACCATATATTTT
TRBV7-6	many	NA	TRBJ1-4	CASSQLTAAGGEKLFF	TGTGCCAGCAGCCAACTAACAGCCGCCGGAGGGGAAAAACTGTTTTTT
TRBV4-1	few	TRBD1	TRBJ1-2	CASSPGTGIYGYTF	TGCGCCAGCAGTCCCGGGACAGGCATCTATGGCTACACCTTC
TRBV27	few	TRBD2	TRBJ2-5	CASGLAGFQETQYF	TGTGCCAGCGGACTAGCGGGGTTCCAAGAGACCCAGTACTTC
TRBV7-9	NA	TRBD2	TRBJ2-1	CASSRLAMNEQFF	TGTGCCAGCAGCCGACTAGCGATGAATGAGCAGTTCTTC
TRBV6-5	many	NA	TRBJ1-3	CASSWRDGSGNTIYF	TGTGCCAGCAGTTGGCGGGACGGTTCTGGAAACACCATATATTTT
TRBV25-1	few	NA	TRBJ2-2	CASSEDGELFF	TGTGCCAGCAGTGAGGACGGGGAGCTGTTTTTT
TRBV2	NA	TRBD1	TRBJ2-5	CASREHRGLQETQYF	TGTGCCAGCAGGGAACACAGGGGGCTCCAAGAGACCCAGTACTTC
TRBV19	few	NA	TRBJ2-5	CASSGARRETQYF	TGTGCCAGTAGTGGGGCAAGGAGAGAGACCCAGTACTTC
TRBV5-5	NA	NA	TRBJ2-5	CASSLGDTQETQYF	TGTGCCAGCAGCTTGGGGGACACCCAAGAGACCCAGTACTTC
TRBV2	many	TRBD1	TRBJ2-6	CASSPAGTGVSGANVLTF	TGTGCCAGCAGTCCAGCCGGGACAGGGGTCTCTGGGGCCAACGTCCTGACTTTC
TRBV7-6	few	NA	TRBJ2-7	CASSIGQAGGSYEQYF	TGTGCCAGCAGCATCGGACAAGCGGGCGGCTCCTACGAGCAGTACTTC
TRBV6-1	NA	NA	TRBJ2-1	CASTADSYNEQFF	TGTGCGTCGACAGCGGACTCCTACAATGAGCAGTTCTTC
TRBV19	NA	TRBD1	TRBJ2-2	CASTRYRTGATGELFF	TGTGCCAGTACCCGATATAGGACAGGGGCCACCGGGGAGCTGTTTTTT
TRBV10-3	many	NA	TRBJ2-5	CAISVERKTQYF	TGTGCCATCAGTGTGGAGCGTAAGACCCAGTACTTC